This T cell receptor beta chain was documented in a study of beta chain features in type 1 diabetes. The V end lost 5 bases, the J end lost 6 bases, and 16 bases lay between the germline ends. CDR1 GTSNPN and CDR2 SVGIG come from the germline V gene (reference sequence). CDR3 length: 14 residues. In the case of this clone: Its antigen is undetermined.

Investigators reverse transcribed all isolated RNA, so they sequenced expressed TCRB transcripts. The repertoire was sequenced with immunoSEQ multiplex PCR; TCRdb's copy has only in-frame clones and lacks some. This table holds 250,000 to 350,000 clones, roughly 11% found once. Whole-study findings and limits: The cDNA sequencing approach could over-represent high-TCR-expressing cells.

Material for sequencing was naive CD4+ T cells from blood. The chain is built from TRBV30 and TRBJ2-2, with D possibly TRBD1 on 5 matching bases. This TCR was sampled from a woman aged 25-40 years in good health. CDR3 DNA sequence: TGTGCCTGGTCGAAGGGGCTAGTGCCCGGGGAGCTGTTTTTT. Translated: CAWSKGLVPGELFF.